The clone carrying this T cell receptor beta chain was seen at least ten times. The antigen remains undetermined. Time point defined: pre-sensitization, week 0. The treatment here: therapeutic diphenylcyclopropenone sensitization with weekly scalp DPC. The total RNA was obtained from whole blood that was not fractionated. This sample was taken from a study of human T cells and chemical hapten exposure. Study-wide findings and caveats: Among TCRs, those above 1 in 1000 frequency were unaffected by DPC sensitization. Since the donors had alopecia, their immune response may not be the same as that of healthy people.

TCRdb analysed the RACE reads with MiXCR anew, one entry per CDR3 protein. The sample contains about 300,000 distinct CDR3 sequences, about 5.4% of which appear only once. The clonotype was recovered from a woman aged 18-29 years with alopecia areata. Some clones in this sample may be carry-over from other donors' samples. The sample here was whole blood, taken in connection with sensitization to the hapten diphenylcyclopropenone (DPC).

CDR3 sequence reads: CASSLAAGVQETQYF. CDR3 coding DNA: TGCGCCAGCAGCTTGGCAGCGGGGGTACAAGAGACCCAGTACTTC. V gene TRBV5-1 combines with J gene TRBJ2-5; TRBD2 matches at 8 bases. Germline V lookup: CDR1 SGHRS, CDR2 YFSETQ. Trimming at V came to 0 bases and at J to 2 bases, leaving 3 bases not matched to a gene. This CDR3 comprises 15 residues. Filled out from reference TRBV5-1 and TRBJ2-5, the complete variable domain reads KAGVTQTPRYLIKTRGQQVTLSCSPISGHRSVSWYQQTPGQGLQFLFEYFSETQRNKGNFPGRFSGRQFSNSRSEMNVSTLELGDSALYLCASSLAAGVQETQYFGPGTRLLVL.